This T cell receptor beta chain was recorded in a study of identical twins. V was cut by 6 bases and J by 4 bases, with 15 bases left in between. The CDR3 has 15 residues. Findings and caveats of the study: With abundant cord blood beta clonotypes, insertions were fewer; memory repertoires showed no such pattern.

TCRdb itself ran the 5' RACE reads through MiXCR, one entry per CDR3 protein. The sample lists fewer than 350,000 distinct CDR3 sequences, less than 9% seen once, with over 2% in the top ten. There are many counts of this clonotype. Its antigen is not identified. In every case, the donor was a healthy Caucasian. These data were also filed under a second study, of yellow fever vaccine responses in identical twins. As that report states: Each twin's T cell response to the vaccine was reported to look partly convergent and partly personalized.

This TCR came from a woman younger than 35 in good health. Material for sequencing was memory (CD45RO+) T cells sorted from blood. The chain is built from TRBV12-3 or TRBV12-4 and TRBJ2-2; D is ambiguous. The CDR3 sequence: CASSPVMNPTGELFF. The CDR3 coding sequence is TGTGCCAGCAGCCCCGTAATGAACCCCACCGGGGAGCTGTTTTTT.